A single sample gave rise to the 15 T cell receptor beta chains below, sequenced in a study of blood T cell repertoires in COVID-19 (dated by TCRdb to 2018 to 2020). The protocol used for the library was the immunoSEQ multiplex PCR assay. TCRdb obtained this table from immuneACCESS and retained in-frame rearrangements with V and J assigned. These tables miss some clones; where compared with another copy, unresolved V genes account for less than half of the shortfall, and the remainder is unexplained. The sample has approximately 300,000 clones on record, about nine tenths of them singletons. The ten largest account for over 3.5% of the sample. What was sequenced was peripheral blood. Every receptor here comes from a woman aged 40 to 50 with acute or convalescent COVID-19.

This clone occurred once. The chain recombines TRBV5-1 with TRBJ2-3; 9 positions match TRBD1. The germline V gene has CDR1 SGHRS and CDR2 YFSETQ. V dropped 0 bases and J dropped 6; count of bases not matched to a gene: 2. This CDR3 is 14 amino acids long. The CDR3 nucleotides are TGCGCCAGCAGCTTGGGACAGGGGGTCGATACGCAGTATTTT. It encodes CASSLGQGVDTQYF.

The V gene is TRBV19, the J gene TRBJ1-2, with D possibly being TRBD1 (6 bases). Deletions cut 7 bases from V and 2 bases from J, with 8 bases between. Looked up from germline, CDR1 is LNHDA and CDR2 is SQIVND (reference sequence). The CDR3 totals 12 residues. The CDR3 DNA sequence: TGTGCCAGTACAGACAGGAACTATGGCTACACCTTC. Protein: CASTDRNYGYTF.

This rearrangement joins TRBV27 to TRBJ2-3; the match to TRBD2 covers 11 bases. This CDR3 spans 14 amino acids. Germline trimming cut 6 bases from V and 1 base from J; bases unmatched to any gene: 0. From germline, CDR1 is MNHEY and CDR2 SMNVEV (reference sequence). The CDR3 sequence is CASRGLAGTDTQYF. CDR3 coding DNA: TGTGCCAGCAGGGGACTAGCGGGCACAGATACGCAGTATTTT.

V is TRBV6-1 and J is TRBJ1-1; D not resolved. V dropped 3 bases and J dropped 2 bases, with 10 bases sitting between them. The germline gives CDR1 MNHNS, CDR2 SASEGT. The CDR3 extends over 14 amino acids. The CDR3 DNA reads as TGTGCCAGCAGTGATAAGCGTACCAACACTGAAGCTTTCTTT. Amino acid sequence: CASSDKRTNTEAFF.

The chain joins TRBV7-2 to TRBJ2-2; 7 bases align to TRBD1. The CDR3 spans 16 residues. Germline lookup yields CDR1 SGHTA and CDR2 FQGNSA. V lost 3 bases, J lost 4 bases, and 8 bases stayed unmatched. DNA of the CDR3: TGTGCCAGCAGCTTGCAAGGGGGCTTGGGCACCGGGGAGCTGTTTTTT. Protein sequence: CASSLQGGLGTGELFF.

The CDR3, as DNA: TGTGCCACCAGTGCCGTTAAGGGGTCACAGGGGGCGAGGAGCTCCTATAATTCACCCCTCCACTTT. Translation: CATSAVKGSQGARSSYNSPLHF. The genes are TRBV24-1 and TRBJ1-6; TRBD1 aligns across 9 bases. This CDR3 is built from 22 residues. Trimming removed 5 bases from V and 0 bases from J; junction bases left unmatched: 19. In germline, CDR1 is KGHDR, CDR2 SFDVKD.

The chain has TRBV24-1 and TRBJ2-3, with D unresolved. Germline V gives CDR1 KGHDR, CDR2 SFDVKD. The V and J ends lost 4 bases and 3 bases respectively, with 16 bases between them. This CDR3 has 16 residues. DNA for the CDR3: TGTGCCACCAGTGACCCCGCGTTAGCAATTACAGATACGCAGTATTTT. The encoded protein is CATSDPALAITDTQYF.

This chain uses TRBV7-6 with TRBJ2-3; 8 bases are a match to TRBD2. The ends lost 6 bases at V and 6 bases at J; junction bases unmatched: 8. The CDR3 extends over 14 amino acids. Germline V CDR1 and CDR2: SGHVS, FNYEAQ. CDR3 nucleotide sequence: TGTGCCAGCAGTATCTCGGGGGGGCCCGATACGCAGTATTTT. This translates into CASSISGGPDTQYF.

This sequence joins TRBV28 and TRBJ1-2; no definite D call. CDR1 is MDHEN and CDR2 is SYDVKM in the germline V gene. Trimming removed 6 bases at V and 3 bases at J, with 17 bases between. The CDR3 consists of 15 residues. CDR3 protein: CASSQNPPGDYGYTF. CDR3 DNA: TGTGCCAGCAGCCAAAACCCCCCCGGGGACTATGGCTACACCTTC.

This chain links TRBV6-6 with TRBJ1-1, with a possible D match to TRBD1 (5 bases). Trimming pared 6 bases from V and 5 bases from J, leaving 16 bases between. The germline V gene has CDR1 MNHNY and CDR2 SVGAGI (reference sequence). The CDR3 totals 14 residues. Written as DNA, the CDR3 is TGTGCCAGCAGGCACGGGGGGGACGGAACTGAAGCTTTCTTT. Protein sequence: CASRHGGDGTEAFF.

This chain uses TRBV6-1 with TRBJ2-5; 10 bases align to TRBD2. CDR1 and CDR2 (germline): MNHNS, SASEGT. The CDR3 has 14 residues. Trimming at V came to 2 bases and at J to 8 bases, leaving 5 bases not matched to a gene. CDR3 loop: CASSELAGALTQYF. Here the CDR3 DNA reads TGTGCCAGCAGTGAACTAGCGGGGGCCTTAACCCAGTACTTC.

This clone was seen a single time. V is TRBV10-3 and J is TRBJ2-2; perhaps TRBD1 as D (5 bases). This CDR3 has 17 amino acids. With 4 bases removed from V and 2 bases from J, the gap between germline ends came to 17 bases. The germline V gene encodes CDR1 ENHRY and CDR2 SYGVKD. This chain's CDR3 is CAISGGKKAANTGELFF. In DNA form, the CDR3 reads TGTGCCATCAGTGGGGGCAAGAAAGCCGCCAACACCGGGGAGCTGTTTTTT.

This sequence joins TRBV7-2 and TRBJ1-4; a possible D gene is TRBD1 (5 bases). CDR1 is SGHTA, CDR2 FQGNSA, per germline. Trimming took off 5 bases at V and 4 bases at J, with 11 bases between the two ends. The CDR3 spans 14 residues. The CDR3 loop is CASSRWTSNEKLFF. CDR3 DNA sequence: TGTGCCAGCAGCCGTTGGACAAGTAATGAAAAACTGTTTTTT.

This clone was seen a handful of times. This chain uses TRBV12-5 with TRBJ1-5; D is ambiguous. This CDR3 is 14 amino acids long. Germline values: CDR1 LGHNT, CDR2 FRNRAP. V was trimmed by 5 bases and J by 5 bases, leaving 13 bases between them. The CDR3: CASGPPGSDQPQHF. Written as DNA, the CDR3 is TGTGCTAGTGGTCCCCCGGGGTCTGATCAGCCCCAGCATTTT.

J is TRBJ1-1 and V is TRBV4-1; perhaps TRBD1 as D (5 bases). CDR1 and CDR2 from the germline V gene are MGHRA and YSYEKL. The CDR3 has 13 amino acids. The germline V and J ends were trimmed by 6 bases and 5 bases, with 13 bases remaining between them. The CDR3 reads CASSPLAGTEAFF. As DNA, the CDR3 is TGCGCCAGCAGTCCTCTGGCAGGGACTGAAGCTTTCTTT.